A selection of T cell receptor beta chains follows, all from one sample in a study of T cell responses to AZD1222 COVID-19 vaccine. Measured with immunoSEQ multiplex PCR; TCRdb has only the in-frame clones, and not every one. This sample has about 170,000 clones, with roughly 89% found just once. The sample was peripheral blood, taken 28 days after the second AZD1222 dose. These receptors were taken from an adult who received the AZD1222 COVID-19 vaccine. CDR3s include the opening cysteine and the closing phenylalanine or tryptophan. The D gene is left open where the match is weak. Only part of the rows carry a size: once, few, many, or a class if the clone is expanded.

TGTGCCAGCAGTTTAGCGGGGACTAACACCGGGGAGCTGTTTTTT	CASSLAGTNTGELFF	TRBJ2-2	TRBD2	15	once	TRBV6-5
TGTGCCAGCAGTTTATCGGCCTCGCCCCTCCACTTT	CASSLSASPLHF	TRBJ1-6	NA	12	NA	TRBV27
TGCGCCAGCAGCTCCGGGACAGCCCAAGAGACCCAGTACTTC	CASSSGTAQETQYF	TRBJ2-5	TRBD1	14	NA	TRBV5-1
TGCGCCAGCAGCTTACGGACTAGCGGGACCTTTCTGGAGACCCAGTACTTC	CASSLRTSGTFLETQYF	TRBJ2-5	TRBD2	17	NA	TRBV5-1
TGCAGTGCTAGTCTGGGAGGGGCAGAGGAGCCCCAGCATTTT	CSASLGGAEEPQHF	TRBJ1-5	NA	14	NA	TRBV20-1
TGTGCCAGCAGCCAAGTGGGCGGCAATCAGCCCCAGCATTTT	CASSQVGGNQPQHF	TRBJ1-5	NA	14	NA	TRBV3-1/TRBV3-2
TGCGCCAGCCGGGTTGTGCCGGGGCCCTACAATGAGCAGTTCTTC	CASRVVPGPYNEQFF	TRBJ2-1	NA	15	NA	TRBV5-1
TGTGCCTGGAGTGGGTACGGGGACAGAGACTCTGGAAACACCATATATTTT	CAWSGYGDRDSGNTIYF	TRBJ1-3	TRBD1	17	NA	TRBV30
TGCGCCAGCAGCCAGGGACACCGAAGCACCGGGGAGCTGTTTTTT	CASSQGHRSTGELFF	TRBJ2-2	NA	15	NA	TRBV5-1
TGTGCCAGCAGCGGGGACCAGATGCTCTCTGGAAACACCATATATTTT	CASSGDQMLSGNTIYF	TRBJ1-3	NA	16	NA	TRBV2
TGTGCCAGCAGCTCCCAACGGGTGGGGGGTAGCAATCAGCCCCAGCATTTT	CASSSQRVGGSNQPQHF	TRBJ1-5	NA	17	NA	TRBV11-3
TGTGCCAGCAGTGTAGGGACGAGCTACGAGCAGTACTTC	CASSVGTSYEQYF	TRBJ2-7	NA	13	NA	TRBV2
TGCGCCAGCAGCCAGACACAAGGGGGACAGGGGGCAGATACGCAGTATTTT	CASSQTQGGQGADTQYF	TRBJ2-3	TRBD1	17	many	TRBV4-1
TGTGCCAGCAGCTTAGCGAGAGGGGGGGCCTTCTACGAGCAGTACTTC	CASSLARGGAFYEQYF	TRBJ2-7	NA	16	NA	TRBV7-2
TGTGCCAGCAGTGAAGAGGGGGTCGTCGTCGGGGCAGGGCATGGCTACACCTTC	CASSEEGVVVGAGHGYTF	TRBJ1-2	NA	18	NA	TRBV6-1
TGTGCCAGCAGCCTTTTCCAAGAGACCCAGTACTTC	CASSLFQETQYF	TRBJ2-5	NA	12	NA	TRBV3-1/TRBV3-2
TGTGCCAGCAGCTTGGGTGTGGGGATAACGACCACTGAAGCTTTCTTT	CASSLGVGITTTEAFF	TRBJ1-1	NA	16	NA	TRBV5-6
TGTGCCAGCAGCCCCGGGACAGGGGAGAATCAGCCCCAGCATTTT	CASSPGTGENQPQHF	TRBJ1-5	TRBD1	15	NA	TRBV7-9
TGTGCCAGCAGTTTAGACCGGGTAAACACTGAAGCTTTCTTT	CASSLDRVNTEAFF	TRBJ1-1	NA	14	NA	TRBV27
TGTGCCAGCTCGCCCAGCGGGGTAGCGGTCACTGAAGCTTTCTTT	CASSPSGVAVTEAFF	TRBJ1-1	NA	15	NA	TRBV18
TGTGCCAGCAGCTACGACAGGGCCTCTGGAAACACCATATATTTT	CASSYDRASGNTIYF	TRBJ1-3	TRBD1	15	NA	TRBV5-4
TGTGCCAGCAGTTACCTCCGGGACCAGCAGTACTTC	CASSYLRDQQYF	TRBJ2-7	NA	12	NA	TRBV6-2/TRBV6-3
TGTGCCAGCTCACCGCTTGGACAGAGCAACTACGAGCAGTACTTC	CASSPLGQSNYEQYF	TRBJ2-7	NA	15	NA	TRBV18
TGTGCTAGTGCCCTTGGACAGGGGAGGAGGAATGAGCAGTTCTTC	CASALGQGRRNEQFF	TRBJ2-1	TRBD1	15	NA	TRBV12-5
TGCAGCGTTGAGCCGGCCTTGCAGGATGAGCAGTTCTTC	CSVEPALQDEQFF	TRBJ2-1	NA	13	NA	TRBV29-1
TGTGCCAGCAGTGAACTGGGGAGCTATGGCTACACCTTC	CASSELGSYGYTF	TRBJ1-2	NA	13	few	TRBV6-1
TGTGCCAGCAGCCAAGCGGGGGGGCCGAACACTGAAGCTTTCTTT	CASSQAGGPNTEAFF	TRBJ1-1	NA	15	once	TRBV3-1/TRBV3-2
TGTGCCAGCAGTGGCAGGGAGAACACTGAAGCTTTCTTT	CASSGRENTEAFF	TRBJ1-1	NA	13	NA	TRBV2
TGTGCCAGCAGCTCGGAAGCCCGCCCCGGGCGAGGCTACACCTTC	CASSSEARPGRGYTF	TRBJ1-2	NA	15	few	TRBV5-6
TGTGCCAGCAGCCCCCAACAGGGGAACACTGAAGCTTTCTTT	CASSPQQGNTEAFF	TRBJ1-1	NA	14	NA	TRBV11-2
TGTGCCTGGAGTGCAACCATACTTAACTCCTACAATGAGCAGTTCTTC	CAWSATILNSYNEQFF	TRBJ2-1	NA	16	NA	TRBV30
TGTGCCAGTTGCTTAGGGACTGAAGCTTTCTTT	CASCLGTEAFF	TRBJ1-1	NA	11	once	TRBV19
TGTGCCAGCAGCCTGGGACCAACTAATGAAAAACTGTTTTTT	CASSLGPTNEKLFF	TRBJ1-4	NA	14	once	TRBV6-5
TGTGCCAGCAGCTTAGGCGTCCGGGACACCGGGGAGCTGTTTTTT	CASSLGVRDTGELFF	TRBJ2-2	NA	15	NA	TRBV13
TGTGCCAGTAGTATGGCAGGGGGGAACACTGAAGCTTTCTTT	CASSMAGGNTEAFF	TRBJ1-1	TRBD1	14	NA	TRBV19
TGTGCCAGCAGTCCTGGCACAGGGCCGAGAACGTACGAGCAGTACTTC	CASSPGTGPRTYEQYF	TRBJ2-7	NA	16	NA	TRBV3-1/TRBV3-2
TGTGCCAGCAGCTCACGCAAAGGGGGCCCGGGTTCCTACGAGCAGTACTTC	CASSSRKGGPGSYEQYF	TRBJ2-7	TRBD1	17	few	TRBV7-2
TGTGCCAGCAGCCCGAGACAGGGGGCGGACACCGGGGAGCTGTTTTTT	CASSPRQGADTGELFF	TRBJ2-2	TRBD1	16	once	TRBV5-5
TGTGCCAGCAGTGACGTACTCAGGGGCTCCTCTGGAAACACCATATATTTT	CASSDVLRGSSGNTIYF	TRBJ1-3	NA	17	NA	TRBV2
TGTGCCAGCAGCTTAGAACGGACTGGAAACACCATATATTTT	CASSLERTGNTIYF	TRBJ1-3	NA	14	NA	TRBV7-9
TGTGCCTGGGCACCGATGAACACTGAAGCTTTCTTT	CAWAPMNTEAFF	TRBJ1-1	NA	12	NA	TRBV30
TGTGCCAGCAGTTTTCGGCTCGGATCCACAGATACGCAGTATTTT	CASSFRLGSTDTQYF	TRBJ2-3	NA	15	NA	TRBV27
TGTGCCAGCAGCCAAGACGACAGTCCATCTGGAAACACCATATATTTT	CASSQDDSPSGNTIYF	TRBJ1-3	NA	16	NA	TRBV3-1/TRBV3-2
TGTGCCACCAGTGATGACCAGGGGGGGACCCAGTACTTC	CATSDDQGGTQYF	TRBJ2-5	NA	13	NA	TRBV24-1
TGCGCCAGCAGCCAAGGGGTTTCACCCCTCCACTTT	CASSQGVSPLHF	TRBJ1-6	NA	12	NA	TRBV4-1
TGCAGCGTTGGGGCCATGAACACTGAAGCTTTCTTT	CSVGAMNTEAFF	TRBJ1-1	NA	12	NA	TRBV29-1
TGTGCCAGCAGCTTTCTGGACAGGTTGGACTCTGGAAACACCATATATTTT	CASSFLDRLDSGNTIYF	TRBJ1-3	TRBD1	17	few	TRBV5-6
TGTGCCAGCAGTTATGACCTCTATGGCTACACCTTC	CASSYDLYGYTF	TRBJ1-2	NA	12	few	TRBV6-5
TGTGCAAGTCGCTTAGGTAGCGGGATTACAGATACGCAGTATTTT	CASRLGSGITDTQYF	TRBJ2-3	NA	15	NA	TRBV12-2
TGTGCCAGCAGCTTGGAAGGTCTGGGGACAGGGATAAACACTGAAGCTTTCTTT	CASSLEGLGTGINTEAFF	TRBJ1-1	TRBD1	18	NA	TRBV5-6
TGTGCCATCAGTGCGGCCGGATCCTACGAGCAGTACTTC	CAISAAGSYEQYF	TRBJ2-7	NA	13	NA	TRBV10-3
TGCGCCAGCAGCTTTTCAGGGGGCTGGGGCACAGATACGCAGTATTTT	CASSFSGGWGTDTQYF	TRBJ2-3	TRBD1	16	NA	TRBV5-1
TGTGCCAGTAGTTCCGACAGGCTTACCTCCTACGAGCAGTACTTC	CASSSDRLTSYEQYF	TRBJ2-7	NA	15	NA	TRBV19
TGTGCCAGCAACCTCCGGGGTGTGGGACGCGGGACCCAGTACTTC	CASNLRGVGRGTQYF	TRBJ2-5	NA	15	NA	TRBV27
TGTGCCAGCAGTTCAACTAGCGGGGGAGCCTACGAGCAGTACTTC	CASSSTSGGAYEQYF	TRBJ2-7	TRBD2	15	NA	TRBV27
TGTGCCAGCAGCCCCGGGACACTTGGCAATCAGCCCCAGCATTTT	CASSPGTLGNQPQHF	TRBJ1-5	NA	15	NA	TRBV6-5
TGTGCCAGCAGACAGATTGGGTCAGGAACCTATGGCTACACCTTC	CASRQIGSGTYGYTF	TRBJ1-2	NA	15	once	TRBV3-1/TRBV3-2